This T cell receptor (beta chain) appears in the sequencing data of a study of beta chain features in type 1 diabetes. Study outcomes and limitations: The study found moderately but significantly shorter TCRB CDR3s in all four CD4+ subsets of Type 1 diabetes patients.

The study reverse transcribed the entire isolated RNA, so it sequenced expressed TCRB transcripts. Assay: immunoSEQ multiplex PCR; the TCRdb copy retains only in-frame clones and omits some. This sample has fewer than 350,000 clones, with about 15% found just once. For this clone: Its cognate antigen is unknown.

The ends lost 4 bases at V and 2 bases at J; junction bases unmatched: 5. The germline V gene encodes CDR1 GTSNPN and CDR2 SVGIG (reference sequence). CDR3 length equals 14 residues. This receptor was taken from a man younger than 35 with type 1 diabetes. The sample was naive CD4+ T cells from blood. The chain joins TRBV30 to TRBJ1-5; 7 bases match TRBD1. Here the CDR3 DNA reads TGTGCCTGGAATCACAGGGGCGGCAATCAGCCCCAGCATTTT. Amino acid sequence: CAWNHRGGNQPQHF.